The clone carrying this TCR beta chain was observed many times. Its antigen is currently unknown. The authors made TCR beta libraries by quantitative 5'-RACE with molecular barcodes. MiXCR, run by TCRdb on the 5' RACE reads, gives a single entry per CDR3 protein. The table includes about 240,000 distinct CDR3 sequences, 8.2% detected once. The V end lost 5 bases, the J end lost 2 bases, and 13 bases lay between the germline ends. The CDR3 is 15 residues long. Germline-derived CDR1 and CDR2 are MNHEY and SVGEGT. The sample comes from a study of CD8 T cells in ankylosing spondylitis. Findings of the study overall: Matched ankylosing spondylitis synovial fluid reportedly showed significant enrichment of disease-linked clones. It appeared that ankylosing spondylitis blood was characterized by a TCR beta motif of fewer than 10 highly homologous variants.

Material for sequencing was blood, either unsorted or a sorted T cell fraction (not recorded which). This receptor was obtained from a female donor with ankylosing spondylitis or in good health (not recorded which). The chain is built from TRBV6-2 or TRBV6-3 and TRBJ2-1, with D perhaps matching TRBD2 (5 bases). The DNA for the CDR3 is TGTGCCAGCAGTGACCCAACTAGAACCTACAATGAGCAGTTCTTC. Translating gives CASSDPTRTYNEQFF.